This T cell receptor beta chain originates from a study of T cells in Graves' hyperthyroidism and ophthalmopathy (dated 2019 in TCRdb). General notes on the study: Peripheral blood was collected at initial diagnosis, before any treatment. TCR V-J signatures able to tell the groups apart were searched for in a discovery cohort of 100 patients, of whom about 40 had Graves' ophthalmopathy and about 60 had stable Graves' hyperthyroidism. Whether ophthalmopathy could be predicted prospectively was tested in an independent validation cohort made up of 18 hyperthyroidism patients plus 17 patients who later progressed to ophthalmopathy. The 75 to 100 discovery patients were randomly split 7:3 into training and test sets. The study also compared thyroid tissue and blood T-cell repertoires from a handful of Graves' hyperthyroidism patients. Once sampling was done, hyperthyroidism patients were given methimazole at a starting dose of 30 mg daily, whereas ophthalmopathy patients were given high-dose intravenous methylprednisolone. According to the paper, TCR Vbeta CDR3 sequencing was carried out on 120 to 150 peripheral blood samples, which came from 40 to 45 ophthalmopathy, under 80 hyperthyroidism and about 17 progressor patients.

TCR beta CDR3 regions were amplified from RNA transcripts. The first round of RT-PCR for the TCR CDR3 was performed with the HTBI primer set and the Qiagen OneStep RT-PCR kit. A second multiplex PCR round built the libraries, followed by size selection and purification. The libraries were sequenced on an Illumina HiSeq2000 using paired-end 100 bp reads. The authors' analysis ran thus. SOAPnuke was used to process the raw data, with reads discarded if the reads contained adapters or uncalled bases, had a mean Phred below 15, or lacked an exact constant-primer or identifier match. COPE v1.2.5 was used to merge the high-quality paired reads, and each unique nucleotide sequence was defined as a clonotype. MiTCR v1.1 was used to align the clonotypes against IMGT TRBV, TRBD and TRBJ reference segments. The analysis included only V-J combinations with a frequency above 0.0001, which together covered around 99% of the repertoires. A TCS score was defined as the ratio between F50 (clonal expansion) and ExV (chaos), using BLOSUM62-based TCRdist between CDR3 peptides within each V-J. Welch's t-statistics and random forest reduced 450 to 600 V-J features to about 12, which were used in a naive Bayes classifier (R e1071). TCRdb redid the processing of the public reads, applying fastp at Q25 and MiXCR, and retained in-frame beta chains. CDR3 protein sequences are deduplicated, and each keeps its most common genes and DNA. The V and J calls were not made by the authors but by TCRdb's processing. This sample holds a few hundred thousand distinct CDR3 sequences; 20% were observed only once. The leading ten clones occupy around 27% of the sample.

Stable Graves' hyperthyroidism was defined as the absence of progression to ophthalmopathy over 18 months of follow-up. The hyperthyroidism patients were between 18 and 65 years old and newly diagnosed, with a disease duration of less than 2 months. The study excluded patients with uncontrolled infections, other autoimmune diseases, pregnancy or lactation. Clinical symptoms, serum thyroxine and TRAb, thyroid ultrasound, and orbital computed tomography formed the basis for the diagnoses. PBMCs were separated from 7.5 to 10 ml of fresh peripheral blood using Ficoll-Paque density gradient centrifugation. Total RNA was extracted using Trizol reagent, and RNA quality was assessed on an Agilent 2100 Bioanalyzer. This clonotype has ten or more counts. What antigen it recognizes has not been identified. No much larger clonotype is one base removed from it; base qualities were not supplied. Results and caveats for the whole study, not just this receptor: Most expanded thyroid clonotypes (frequency above 0.001) were also detected in blood, suggesting blood repertoires may reflect thyroid immune responses. A 13 V-J signature model separated ophthalmopathy from stable hyperthyroidism, with just over 85% sensitivity and roughly 81% specificity in cross-validation and 80%/75% in testing. Sample size was not statistically predetermined, and blinding of investigators to group allocation was not performed. In validation, the model predicted progression to ophthalmopathy a median of roughly 6.1 months before onset, with over 55% sensitivity and more than 72% specificity.

The receptor was derived from a man aged 18 to 29 with Graves' hyperthyroidism. The sequencing input was blood.

The base sequence is TGTGCCAGCAGCCGCTCGGACTATGGCTACACCTTC. Its product reads: CASSRSDYGYTF. The V and J genes are TRBV12-3 or TRBV12-4 and TRBJ1-2, with no reliable assignment of the D segment. The CDR3 measures 12 amino acids from cysteine to phenylalanine. Just the 36-base CDR3 DNA is kept, in frame starting at base 1. V and J lose 6 bases and 3 bases, and a span of 8 bases separates them.